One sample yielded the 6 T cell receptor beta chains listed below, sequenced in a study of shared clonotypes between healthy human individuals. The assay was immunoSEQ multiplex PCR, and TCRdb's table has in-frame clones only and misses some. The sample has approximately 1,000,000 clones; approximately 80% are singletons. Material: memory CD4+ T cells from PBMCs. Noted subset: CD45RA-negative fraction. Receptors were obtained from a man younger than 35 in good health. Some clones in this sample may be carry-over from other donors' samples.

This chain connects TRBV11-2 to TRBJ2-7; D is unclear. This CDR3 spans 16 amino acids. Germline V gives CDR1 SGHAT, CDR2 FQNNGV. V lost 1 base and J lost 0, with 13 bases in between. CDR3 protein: CASSLGVAAASYEQYF. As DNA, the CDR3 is TGTGCCAGCAGCTTAGGTGTGGCTGCCGCCTCCTACGAGCAGTACTTC.

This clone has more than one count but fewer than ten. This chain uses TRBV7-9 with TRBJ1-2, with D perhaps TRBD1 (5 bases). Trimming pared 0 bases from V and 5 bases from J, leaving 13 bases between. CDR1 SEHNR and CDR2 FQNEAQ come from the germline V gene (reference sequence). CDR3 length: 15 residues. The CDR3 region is CASSLAIGGVYGYTF. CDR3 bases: TGTGCCAGCAGCTTAGCGATTGGAGGGGTTTATGGCTACACCTTC.

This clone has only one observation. The CDR3 sequence: CASSDTGNTEAFF. CDR3 in DNA: TGTGCCAGCTCAGACACAGGGAACACTGAAGCTTTCTTT. This chain links TRBV18 with TRBJ1-1, with TRBD1 as a possible D gene (5 bases). The germline CDR1 and CDR2 sequences are KGHSH and LQKENI. There are 13 residues in the CDR3. Trimming removed 5 bases from V and 1 base from J, with 8 bases in between.

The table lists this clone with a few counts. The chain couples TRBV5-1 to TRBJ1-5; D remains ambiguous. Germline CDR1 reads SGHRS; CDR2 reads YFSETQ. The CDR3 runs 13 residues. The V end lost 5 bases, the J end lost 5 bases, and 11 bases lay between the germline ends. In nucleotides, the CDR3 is TGCGCCAGCAGGTCAGCGGGAGATCAGCCCCAGCATTTT. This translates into CASRSAGDQPQHF.

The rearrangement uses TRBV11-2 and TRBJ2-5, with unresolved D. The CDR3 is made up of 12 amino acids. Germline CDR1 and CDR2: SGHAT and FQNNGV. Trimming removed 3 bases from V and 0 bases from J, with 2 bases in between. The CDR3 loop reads CASSFYQETQYF. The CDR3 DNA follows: TGTGCCAGCAGCTTCTACCAAGAGACCCAGTACTTC.

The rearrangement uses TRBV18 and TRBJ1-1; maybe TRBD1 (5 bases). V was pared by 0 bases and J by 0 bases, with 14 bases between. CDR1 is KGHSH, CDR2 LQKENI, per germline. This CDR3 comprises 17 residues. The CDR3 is CASSPPGRATLNTEAFF. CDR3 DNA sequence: TGTGCCAGCTCACCACCCGGCAGGGCGACTCTGAACACTGAAGCTTTCTTT.